The sequence of this TCR beta chain was determined in a study of beta chain features in type 1 diabetes. The junction had 7 bases not matched to a gene; V was cut back by 5 bases and J by 2 bases. This CDR3 contains 15 residues. CDR1 is LNHDA, CDR2 SQIVND, per germline (reference sequence). Isolated RNA was reverse transcribed in full, so expressed TCRB transcripts were sequenced. Profiled with immunoSEQ multiplex PCR; TCRdb holds only in-frame clones, not every one. The table has under 200,000 clones, about 8.1% seen once. Sequencing was carried out using central memory CD4+ T cells from blood. The chain uses TRBV19 and TRBJ2-5; 8 bases are a match to TRBD2. This receptor was identified in a man between 18 and 35 years old in good health. CDR3 DNA sequence: TGTGCCAGTAGTTCCCGCGGGGGGTTACAAGAGACCCAGTACTTC. Translated: CASSSRGGLQETQYF.